These 23 T cell receptor beta chains were sequenced from one sample in a study of blood T cell repertoires in COVID-19. TCRdb's copy holds only in-frame clones and misses some; the assay was immunoSEQ multiplex PCR. The table lists some 150,000 clones, roughly nine tenths of them singletons. The sample comprised peripheral blood. The receptor source for this set is a woman aged 40 to 50 with acute or convalescent COVID-19.

The V call is TRBV6-5, the J call TRBJ1-1, with D perhaps TRBD1 (5 bases). CDR3 length: 15 residues. Between the trimmed V and J ends, which lost 5 bases and 1 base, there was a span of 14 bases. Germline lookup yields CDR1 MNHEY and CDR2 SVGAGI. The CDR3 protein is CASSPRVGGNTEAFF. As DNA, the CDR3 is TGTGCCAGCAGTCCCAGGGTGGGGGGGAACACTGAAGCTTTCTTT.

The rearrangement links TRBV6-2 or TRBV6-3 to TRBJ2-5, with D possibly TRBD2 on 6 matching bases. Looked up from germline, CDR1 is MNHEY and CDR2 is SVGEGT. The CDR3 runs 13 residues. Trimming removed 2 bases at V and 4 bases at J, with 8 bases between. In DNA form, the CDR3 reads TGTGCCAGCAGTTACGGGGGGAGAGAGACCCAGTACTTC. Its protein product is CASSYGGRETQYF.

This clone was counted only a few times. This chain joins TRBV30 and TRBJ1-1; 8 bases line up with TRBD1. CDR3 length: 13 residues. Germline assignment: CDR1 GTSNPN and CDR2 SVGIG (reference sequence). V shed 4 bases, J shed 4 bases, and the junction held 5 bases outside the gene matches. DNA of the CDR3: TGTGCCTGGATGACAGGGGTCGGCACTGAAGCTTTCTTT. Protein sequence: CAWMTGVGTEAFF.

CDR3 in DNA: TGTGCCATCAGTGAGTCGTTAGCGGGGGGGGGCTACAATGAGCAGTTCTTC. This sequence encodes CAISESLAGGGYNEQFF. The gene calls are TRBV10-3 and TRBJ2-1; 11 bases are a match to TRBD2. The V segment lost 0 bases and the J segment 3 bases; nucleotides outside the gene matches: 4. The length of the CDR3 is 17 residues. Germline CDR1 is ENHRY and CDR2 is SYGVKD.

V usage is TRBV27 and J usage is TRBJ1-6; no firm D call. CDR1 and CDR2 (germline): MNHEY, SMNVEV (reference sequence). V was clipped by 2 bases and J by 0 bases, with 8 bases between them. The CDR3 loop spans 16 amino acids. This chain's CDR3 is CASSLAGNSYNSPLHF. The CDR3 DNA reads as TGTGCCAGCAGTTTAGCAGGCAACTCCTATAATTCACCCCTCCACTTT.

The rearrangement links TRBV6-5 to TRBJ1-2; D may be TRBD1 (6 bases). The V gene's germline CDR1 is MNHEY and CDR2 SVGAGI. V was cut by 7 bases and J by 2 bases, with 14 bases left in between. This CDR3 contains 14 residues. The CDR3 loop reads CASTPGAGNYGYTF. The CDR3 region has the DNA TGTGCCAGCACCCCAGGGGCAGGAAACTATGGCTACACCTTC.

The genes are TRBV18 and TRBJ2-1; tentative D call: TRBD1 (6 bases). This CDR3 is built from 17 residues. V lost 0 bases and J 5 bases, leaving 17 bases between the germline ends. Germline assignment: CDR1 KGHSH and CDR2 LQKENI. In nucleotides, the CDR3 is TGTGCCAGCTCACCACCGTCCGGACAAGGGGGAAACAATGAGCAGTTCTTC. It codes for CASSPPSGQGGNNEQFF.

The chain combines TRBV6-6 with TRBJ1-4; tentatively, D is TRBD1 (6 bases). The CDR3 consists of 17 residues. CDR1 is MNHNY, CDR2 SVGAGI, per germline (reference sequence). The ends were cut back, 5 bases at V and 4 bases at J, with 20 bases in the middle. Here the CDR3 DNA reads TGTGCCAGCAGTCCGCAGGGGTTCGGGGTAATTAATGAAAAACTGTTTTTT. Protein product: CASSPQGFGVINEKLFF.

This rearrangement joins TRBV6-5 to TRBJ1-5; 9 bases are shared with TRBD1. The trim removed 0 bases at V and 0 bases at J, leaving 0 bases unmatched. Germline-derived CDR1 and CDR2 are MNHEY and SVGAGI. CDR3 length: 16 amino acids. CDR3 sequence: CASSYSTGGSNQPQHF. CDR3 nucleotide sequence: TGTGCCAGCAGTTACTCGACAGGGGGTAGCAATCAGCCCCAGCATTTT.

The V gene is TRBV6-5, the J gene TRBJ2-7; TRBD1 aligns across 8 bases. Germline CDR1 is MNHEY and CDR2 is SVGAGI. The CDR3 sequence is 12 residues long. The ends lost 1 base at V and 7 bases at J; junction bases unmatched: 0. The CDR3 reads CASSYYRGEQYF. CDR3 nucleotides: TGTGCCAGCAGTTACTACAGGGGGGAGCAGTACTTC.

This rearrangement joins TRBV7-3 to TRBJ2-2; D call uncertain. Germline CDR1 SGHTA, CDR2 FQGTGA. Between the trimmed V and J ends, which lost 5 bases and 1 base, there was a span of 11 bases. The CDR3 is made up of 15 amino acids. In nucleotides, the CDR3 is TGTGCCAGCAGCCTAAATCGGGTGAACACCGGGGAGCTGTTTTTT. Residues: CASSLNRVNTGELFF.

The V and J genes are TRBV5-5 and TRBJ1-4; 9 bases are shared with TRBD1. This CDR3 is built from 15 residues. Germline V CDR1 and CDR2: SGHKS, YYEKEE (reference sequence). V dropped 2 bases and J dropped 7; count of bases not matched to a gene: 6. The CDR3 DNA follows: TGTGCCAGCAGCTTTAGGACAGGGGAGGTTGAAAAACTGTTTTTT. It codes for CASSFRTGEVEKLFF.

The rearrangement uses TRBV6-1 and TRBJ1-5; 10 bases are shared with TRBD1. Germline values: CDR1 MNHNS, CDR2 SASEGT. With V trimmed by 4 bases and J by 4 bases, 7 bases remained unmatched. This CDR3 is built from 16 residues. CDR3 sequence reads: CASSGRQGAGNQPQHF. The CDR3 DNA reads TGTGCCAGCAGTGGACGACAGGGGGCTGGGAATCAGCCCCAGCATTTT.

This clone showed up just once. The CDR3 loop reads CASSLISESYNEQFF. In DNA, the CDR3 is TGCGCCAGCAGCTTGATAAGCGAATCCTACAATGAGCAGTTCTTC. The chain links TRBV5-1 to TRBJ2-1, with D unresolved. V was pared by 1 base and J by 1 base, with 9 bases between. This CDR3 is built from 15 residues. CDR1 and CDR2 (germline): SGHRS, YFSETQ.

The chain uses TRBV5-1 and TRBJ2-1, with 7 bases fitting TRBD2. V shed 2 bases and J 6 bases; nucleotides not matched to a gene: 5. The V gene's germline CDR1 is SGHRS and CDR2 YFSETQ. The CDR3 spans 14 residues. CDR3 residues: CASSFQAGSNEQFF. The CDR3 DNA sequence: TGCGCCAGCAGCTTCCAAGCGGGATCCAATGAGCAGTTCTTC.

V gene TRBV5-6 combines with J gene TRBJ1-2; D is perhaps TRBD1 (6 bases). The CDR3 runs to 15 residues. Trimming took 2 bases from V and 2 from J, leaving 13 bases between them. Germline-derived CDR1 and CDR2 are SGHDT and YYEEEE. CDR3 DNA sequence: TGTGCCAGCAGCTTCACAGGGCCCCAAAACTATGGCTACACCTTC. It specifies CASSFTGPQNYGYTF.

The chain recombines TRBV6-5 with TRBJ2-5, with 8 bases that match TRBD2. J was trimmed by 4 bases and V by 7 bases; bases with no gene match: 8. CDR1 MNHEY and CDR2 SVGAGI come from the germline V gene. This CDR3 spans 14 amino acids. The chain's CDR3 is CASTPNRGGETQYF. The CDR3 nucleotides are TGTGCCAGCACCCCGAACCGGGGGGGAGAGACCCAGTACTTC.

V and J are TRBV21-1 and TRBJ2-1; the listed D gene, TRBD2, was not tested against the DNA. TRBV21-1 counts as a pseudogene. The CDR3 covers 17 residues. CDR3 region: CASKGGQGLADYNEQFF. DNA of the CDR3: TGTGCCAGCAAAGGGGGTCAGGGACTAGCGGATTACAATGAGCAGTTCTTC.

This chain links TRBV24-1 with TRBJ2-2; TRBD1 aligns across 8 bases. This CDR3 is 16 amino acids long. Germline loops: CDR1 KGHDR, CDR2 SFDVKD. V trimming: 4 bases; J trimming: 5 bases; junction bases outside the gene matches: 8. The CDR3 here is CATSERTGTSTGELFF. CDR3 coding DNA: TGTGCCACCAGTGAACGGACAGGGACTTCTACCGGGGAGCTGTTTTTT.

The chain recombines TRBV7-2 with TRBJ1-5; D may be TRBD1 (5 bases). The CDR3 is made up of 15 amino acids. Trimming stripped 1 base from V and 5 bases from J, with 12 bases between. CDR1 is SGHTA and CDR2 is FQGNSA in the germline V gene. CDR3 coding DNA: TGTGCCAGCAGCTTAGAGACAGAGGTGTATCAGCCCCAGCATTTT. Its protein is CASSLETEVYQPQHF.

In its sample, this clone was seen a few times. The rearrangement links TRBV29-1 to TRBJ1-1; tentatively, D is TRBD1 (5 bases). V gave up 3 bases and J gave up 7 bases, with 15 bases separating them. The CDR3 sequence is 13 residues long. Germline V lookup: CDR1 SQVTM, CDR2 ANQGSEA. The chain's CDR3 is CSVDSGPRFEAFF. The CDR3 coding sequence is TGCAGCGTTGACTCAGGGCCACGATTTGAAGCTTTCTTT.

This rearrangement joins TRBV6-5 to TRBJ2-5; 7 nucleotides line up with TRBD1. Germline V gene sequence: CDR1 MNHEY, CDR2 SVGAGI. V shed 6 bases and J 1 base; nucleotides not matched to a gene: 5. The CDR3 spans 14 residues. This CDR3 is CASRLGTAQETQYF. DNA for the CDR3: TGTGCCAGCAGACTCGGGACAGCCCAAGAGACCCAGTACTTC.

This clone was seen a single time. The junction departs from the called germline gene at one end, perhaps through a read error. The gene calls are TRBV15 and TRBJ2-3, with D maybe TRBD1 (5 bases). Germline CDR1 reads LNHNV; CDR2 reads YYDKDF (reference sequence). The CDR3 spans 13 residues. The chain's CDR3 is CATSRALRVLGDF. As DNA, the CDR3 is TGTGCCACCAGCAGAGCTCTCAGGGTCTTAGGGGATTTT.